This T cell receptor (beta chain) was obtained from a study of identical twins (dated by TCRdb to about 2016). For the wider study: TCR alpha and beta repertoires from monozygotic twins, unrelated adults of various ages and cord blood were deep-sequenced to test whether fetal clonotypes persist. Replicate twin experiments were performed at different times using different library preparation protocols to rule out contamination. Overall study outcomes, separate from this receptor: Compared with coincidental sharing between unrelated individuals, out-of-frame TCR alpha sequences shared between twins showed an excess of sequences with low generation probability. Fewer insertions were carried by abundant cord blood beta clonotypes; a weaker similar trend was observed in young adult naive repertoires, while no such trend was observed in memory repertoires. Invariant T cells such as MAIT and iNKT could partly confound zero-insertion analyses, though diverse VJ usage argued against this for most clonotypes. Excess twin sharing in beta out-of-frame sequences was weaker because fewer shared sequences lowered the signal-to-noise ratio. Because the same donors could not be followed over many years, the conclusions relied on cross-sectional statistical analysis. Out-of-frame TCR alpha sharing in monozygotic twins was systematically underestimated by recombination models, whereas sharing between unrelated individuals was in agreement with the recombination models.

This clonotype appeared many times. Its antigen remains undetermined. Base-call qualities are not available, and no considerably larger clone is one nucleotide away. Library preparation used 5' RACE. The reads were generated on an Illumina HiSeq 2000. Template switching introduced a universal primer binding site; the final cDNA contained a unique molecular identifier, enabling accurate counting of TCR cDNA molecules. Specific primers in the conserved constant-segment region were used to synthesize first-strand cDNA for the TCR alpha and beta chains. To control for contamination, every cDNA library was double barcoded, receiving both a SMART-Mk sample barcode and Illumina barcodes. TruSeq adapter sequences along with Illumina sample barcodes were introduced in two successive PCR steps. The TCR alpha and beta cDNA libraries were sequenced on the Illumina HiSeq platform using custom primers. The study's own analysis went as follows. MiGEC was used to process raw reads and extract unique molecular identifiers, and MiXCR was used to find CDR3 positions. Recombination models were inferred per individual with the repgenHMM and IGoR tools using an EM algorithm. Shared clonotype analysis was performed with the tcR package in R, normalizing sharing by the product of cloneset sizes. To study raw recombination free of thymic and clonal selection effects, out-of-frame nonproductive sequences were analyzed. The public reads were run again by TCRdb, first through fastp at Q25 and then through MiXCR, and only productive beta chains were kept. Rows with one shared CDR3 protein collapse into an entry with the most common genes and DNA. None of the V and J calls come from the authors' own analysis; TCRdb made them. Present in this sample are 200,000 to 250,000 distinct CDR3 sequences, around 8.1% of which were seen just once. Clones ranked in the top ten supply about 1.9% of the sample.

Only healthy Caucasian donors were included. Three pairs of female monozygotic twins, all aged 18 to 29 years, were included in the twin cohort. Using Miltenyi CD45RO+ enrichment and human naive T-cell isolation kits, memory (CD45RO+) and naive T cells were isolated from PBMC. From cysteine to phenylalanine, the CDR3 is 14 amino acids long. Just CDR3 DNA is preserved here, 42 bases in frame from base 1. The V end loses 5 bases and the J end loses 1 base, and a stretch of 11 bases separates them. The germline V gene (reference sequence) sets CDR1 to MNHEY and CDR2 to SMNVEV. This same sample was also part of a study on yellow fever vaccine responses in identical twins. As the second paper documents: According to the authors, in identical twins the way T cells responded to vaccination appeared partly convergent and partly personalized. Focusing on identical twins, the study followed the T cell clones that responded to the vaccine, and did so with precision.

This receptor was identified in a young woman in good health. Here the chain combines TRBV27 and TRBJ1-1; no D segment can be confidently identified. The sequenced material came from memory (CD45RO+) T cells sorted from blood. The sample's cell subset or site label, in plain terms: CD45RO+ enriched T cells. The base sequence is TGTGCCAGCAGTCCCTTTCAGACGAACACTGAAGCTTTCTTT. Translated, it gives CASSPFQTNTEAFF.